This entry lists 20 T cell receptor beta chains sequenced from one sample in a study of T-cell reconstitution after alpha-beta-depleted transplantation in children. Unique molecular identifiers were incorporated into the prepared TCRbeta library. TCRdb ran MiXCR on the PCR reads and lists one entry per CDR3 protein. The table records fewer than 550,000 distinct CDR3 sequences, around 15% of them present only once. This sample comprised PBMCs, mostly from graft donor cells, obtained 360 days after TCRalphabeta/CD19-depleted stem cell transplant. These receptors were taken from a boy under two years old who had a stem cell transplant for Wiskott-Aldrich syndrome, so the T cells may come from the graft donor.

This chain links TRBV11-2 with TRBJ1-4, with D possibly TRBD1 on 5 matching bases. Germline CDR1 and CDR2: SGHAT and FQNNGV. The CDR3 has 14 amino acids. Deletions cut 5 bases from V and 8 bases from J, with 15 bases between. CDR3 sequence (DNA): TGTGCCAGCAGCACGAGGCCGGGGCGGGAAAAACTGTTTTTT. Its protein product is CASSTRPGREKLFF.

This clonotype was seen only a few times. V gene TRBV7-2 combines with J gene TRBJ2-7; 7 positions agree with TRBD2. The CDR3 spans 16 residues. Germline CDR1 reads SGHTA; CDR2 reads FQGNSA. Losses at the gene ends were 3 bases for V and 0 bases for J; bases not matched to a gene: 8. CDR3 DNA: TGTGCCAGCAGCTTGGTGGTCGGGAGGAGCTCCTACGAGCAGTACTTC. It translates to CASSLVVGRSSYEQYF.

The V gene is TRBV20-1, the J gene TRBJ2-7; 10 positions match TRBD1. Germline trimming cut 0 bases from V and 3 bases from J; bases unmatched to any gene: 2. This CDR3 is built from 14 residues. Germline CDR1 is DFQATT and CDR2 is SNEGSKA (reference sequence). CDR3 nucleotides: TGCAGTGCTAGAGACCGGACAGGGGGCTACGAGCAGTACTTC. It encodes CSARDRTGGYEQYF.

There are a few counts of this clonotype. The J gene is TRBJ2-7, the V gene TRBV14; 7 nucleotides agree with TRBD2. V shed 4 bases and J 5 bases; nucleotides not matched to a gene: 11. This CDR3 is built from 15 residues. Germline CDR1 reads SGHDN; CDR2 reads FVKESK. The CDR3 region has the DNA TGTGCCAGCAGCCCAGTCAGGCAGGGAGGGGACGAGCAGTACTTC. This sequence encodes CASSPVRQGGDEQYF.

CDR3 amino acids: CSVGGSGSNYYYYEQYF. The CDR3 DNA sequence: TGCAGCGTTGGGGGTAGCGGGAGCAACTACTACTACTACGAGCAGTACTTC. The rearrangement links TRBV29-1 to TRBJ2-7; TRBD2 matches at 9 bases. Germline loops: CDR1 SQVTM, CDR2 ANQGSEA. J was trimmed by 3 bases and V by 4 bases; bases with no gene match: 16. The CDR3 extends over 17 amino acids.

The V call is TRBV24-1, the J call TRBJ2-7; D remains unclear. Between the trimmed V and J ends, which lost 2 bases and 2 bases, there was a span of 6 bases. There are 13 residues in the CDR3. Germline V CDR1 and CDR2: KGHDR, SFDVKD. CDR3 DNA sequence: TGTGCCACCAGTGATTCGTGGACCTACGAGCAGTACTTC. Translating gives CATSDSWTYEQYF.

This clonotype was observed a handful of times. The chain couples TRBV5-1 to TRBJ2-1; TRBD2 matches at 7 bases. The CDR3 runs to 14 residues. Germline V gene data show CDR1 as SGHRS and CDR2 as YFSETQ. With 5 bases clipped from V and 6 bases from J, the junction kept 8 bases outside the gene matches. CDR3 protein: CASSSGGTPNEQFF. In nucleotides, the CDR3 is TGCGCCAGCAGTTCGGGAGGAACCCCCAATGAGCAGTTCTTC.

In this sample, this clonotype turned up many times. This chain joins TRBV10-3 and TRBJ2-7; 8 positions match TRBD1. The CDR3 loop spans 14 amino acids. J lost 4 bases, V lost 3 bases, and 5 bases had no gene match. The germline gives CDR1 ENHRY, CDR2 SYGVKD. CDR3: CAISEIGQGYEQYF. CDR3 coding DNA: TGTGCCATCAGTGAAATTGGACAGGGTTACGAGCAGTACTTC.

In its sample, this clonotype was seen a few times. The V call is TRBV6-2 or TRBV6-3, the J call TRBJ2-4, with D hard to call. Germline-derived CDR1 and CDR2 are MNHEY and SVGEGT. V dropped 2 bases and J dropped 7 bases, with 18 bases sitting between them. This CDR3 region has 16 residues. CDR3 nucleotides: TGTGCCAGCAGTTACGGAGCAGGCTCACGATGGAACATTCAGTACTTC. It encodes CASSYGAGSRWNIQYF.

There are a few counts of this clonotype. The rearrangement joins TRBV7-9 to TRBJ2-1, with D unresolved. CDR1 and CDR2 from the germline V gene are SEHNR and FQNEAQ (reference sequence). This CDR3 is built from 17 residues. The V and J ends lost 2 bases and 6 bases respectively, with 20 bases between them. The CDR3 is CASSLMGSPPGGNEQFF. As DNA, the CDR3 is TGTGCCAGCAGCTTAATGGGATCCCCCCCAGGTGGCAATGAGCAGTTCTTC.

For this clonotype: This clone may be a read error of a much larger clone one base away. The rearrangement uses TRBV3-1 and TRBJ2-5; D not resolved. CDR1 and CDR2 from the germline V gene are LGHDT and YNNKEL (reference sequence). The CDR3 covers 10 residues. The DNA for the CDR3 is TGTGCCAGCAGCCAAGGGACCCAGTACTTC. Its protein product is CASSQGTQYF.

In its sample, this clonotype was seen a few times. The genes are TRBV27 and TRBJ2-6; tentatively, D is TRBD2 (6 bases). The CDR3 runs to 15 residues. The germline V gene has CDR1 MNHEY and CDR2 SMNVEV (reference sequence). V gave up 3 bases and J gave up 2 bases, with 8 bases separating them. The CDR3 region has the DNA TGTGCCAGCAGTTTTGGCGGGACTGGGGCCAACGTCCTGACTTTC. It encodes CASSFGGTGANVLTF.

The sample holds a few counts of this clonotype. The rearrangement joins TRBV7-9 to TRBJ1-6; D not resolved. The CDR3 has 12 residues. CDR1 is SEHNR, CDR2 FQNEAQ, per germline (reference sequence). Trimming left V 5 bases short and J 13 bases short, with 12 bases between. The CDR3 DNA is TGTGCCAGCAGCCGGGGTTTTACGCCCCTCCACTTT. This gives the protein CASSRGFTPLHF.

The V and J genes are TRBV12-3 or TRBV12-4 and TRBJ2-7, with 8 bases fitting TRBD1. Losses at the gene ends were 4 bases for V and 1 base for J; bases not matched to a gene: 6. The CDR3 is 15 residues long. The CDR3 here is CASSSQGAKSYEQYF. CDR3 in DNA: TGTGCCAGCAGTTCTCAGGGGGCGAAGTCCTACGAGCAGTACTTC.

The rearrangement links TRBV28 to TRBJ1-5; D is undetermined. The V gene lost 3 bases and the J gene lost 9 bases, with 9 bases spanning the gap. CDR3 length: 12 residues. Germline CDR1 MDHEN, CDR2 SYDVKM. For the CDR3, the DNA is TGTGCCAGCAGTTTGCTTGGTTGGCCCCAGCATTTT. Residues: CASSLLGWPQHF.

The sample holds a few counts of this clonotype. The chain employs TRBV11-1 and TRBJ2-1; 12 nucleotides match TRBD2. The CDR3 spans 18 residues. Germline assignment: CDR1 SGHAT and CDR2 FQDESV (reference sequence). After removal of 5 bases from V and 4 bases from J, the junction contained 12 bases not matched to a gene. The CDR3 DNA is TGTGCCAGCAGCCGTAAGACTAGCGGGAGCGGAGGGTACAATGAGCAGTTCTTC. Translated, it gives CASSRKTSGSGGYNEQFF.

This clonotype was observed a few times. This chain joins TRBV2 and TRBJ2-2; D is uncertain. This CDR3 contains 15 residues. Deletions cut 2 bases from V and 4 bases from J, with 11 bases between. The germline V gene has CDR1 SNHLY and CDR2 FYNNEI. CDR3 DNA: TGTGCCAGCAGTGAATGGCTTGGGGTCACCGGGGAGCTGTTTTTT. Translated: CASSEWLGVTGELFF.

The chain joins TRBV5-5 to TRBJ2-1; either TRBD1 or TRBD2 may fit D (6 bases each). The CDR3 extends over 13 amino acids. V lost 4 bases, J lost 12 bases, and 17 bases lay in between. From germline, CDR1 is SGHKS and CDR2 YYEKEE (reference sequence). The CDR3 sequence: CASSPGWGAPQFF. The CDR3 DNA sequence: TGTGCCAGCAGCCCAGGGTGGGGGGCTCCGCAGTTCTTC.

The table lists this clonotype with a few counts. The chain couples TRBV20-1 to TRBJ2-3, with 9 bases identical to TRBD1. The V gene end was trimmed by 0 bases and the J gene end by 3 bases; junction bases not matched to a gene: 4. CDR1 is DFQATT and CDR2 is SNEGSKA in the germline V gene (reference sequence). The CDR3 sequence is 15 residues long. CDR3 nucleotides: TGCAGTGCTAGAGATGGGGGGACAGGGACAGATACGCAGTATTTT. This gives the protein CSARDGGTGTDTQYF.

The V and J genes are TRBV7-6 and TRBJ2-2; TRBD2 agrees at 7 bases. CDR3 length: 16 amino acids. After removal of 2 bases from V and 4 bases from J, the junction contained 7 bases not matched to a gene. Germline CDR1 reads SGHVS; CDR2 reads FNYEAQ. CDR3 in DNA: TGTGCCAGCAGCTTACGGGGGGTAACAGTCACCGGGGAGCTGTTTTTT. As protein: CASSLRGVTVTGELFF.